One and the same sample provided the 3 T cell receptor beta chains below, sequenced in a study of identical twins. A single record per CDR3 protein comes from TCRdb applying MiXCR to the 5' RACE reads. Among under 250,000 distinct CDR3 sequences listed, approximately 7.9% were seen once. These same records also appear under a second study, on yellow fever vaccine responses in identical twins.

The sequenced sample consisted of CD8+ T cells sorted from blood. These receptors came from a woman between 18 and 30 years old in good health.

This clonotype was detected a few times. V usage is TRBV19 and J usage is TRBJ2-5, with 7 bases aligning to TRBD1. CDR1 and CDR2 (germline): LNHDA, SQIVND (reference sequence). V gave up 8 bases and J gave up 3 bases; unmatched junction bases: 3. CDR3 length: 12 residues. CDR3 amino acids: CASRQGKETQYF. CDR3 in DNA: TGTGCCAGTCGACAGGGTAAAGAGACCCAGTACTTC.

The gene calls are TRBV10-1 and TRBJ1-1; 7 positions match TRBD1. The CDR3 contains 15 residues. V was clipped by 6 bases and J by 1 base; unmatched bases: 8. Germline assignment: CDR1 WNHNN and CDR2 SYGVQD (reference sequence). The CDR3 DNA reads TGCGCCAGCAGCCGGGACAGCTACCCGAACACTGAAGCTTTCTTT. Protein: CASSRDSYPNTEAFF.

This clonotype was counted between two and nine times. The gene calls are TRBV7-8 and TRBJ2-5; 9 bases map to TRBD2. Looked up from germline, CDR1 is SGHVS and CDR2 is FQNEAQ. Trimming at V came to 1 base and at J to 5 bases, leaving 11 bases not matched to a gene. The CDR3 covers 17 residues. The CDR3 sequence: CASSLVASGMGAETQYF. For the CDR3, the DNA is TGTGCCAGCAGCTTAGTGGCTAGCGGGATGGGGGCGGAGACCCAGTACTTC.